This T cell receptor (beta chain) is from a study of T cells after yellow fever vaccination. Study conclusions and caveats: Among primary-vaccination clones, most reappeared after the booster, at approximately 97% for CD4 and under 90% for CD8. Clonotype sharing between CD4 and CD8 compartments was small. Bulk-population clonotypes that are abundant could appear as contaminants in FACS-sorted repertoires.

Researchers made TCR cDNA using 5'RACE template switching, and this step added a universal primer site and UMIs. TCRdb reprocessed the 5' RACE reads with MiXCR, giving one entry per CDR3 protein. Of a few hundred thousand distinct CDR3 sequences listed, about 17% were seen once; the top ten hold 17%. This clonotype has more than one count but fewer than ten. Its specificity is not known. CDR1 is SEHNR, CDR2 FQNEAQ, per germline (reference sequence). This CDR3 has 13 amino acids. Trimming pared 7 bases from V and 7 bases from J, leaving 14 bases between. The chain has TRBV7-9 and TRBJ2-1; no clear D gene. The TCR originated in a man aged 18 to 29 who received the YFV17D yellow fever vaccine. The input for sequencing was PBMCs, taken around 5 days after the first yellow fever vaccination. The CDR3 region has the DNA TGTGCCAGCACCCGTATGACTGGTAATGAGCAGTTCTTC. Its protein is CASTRMTGNEQFF.